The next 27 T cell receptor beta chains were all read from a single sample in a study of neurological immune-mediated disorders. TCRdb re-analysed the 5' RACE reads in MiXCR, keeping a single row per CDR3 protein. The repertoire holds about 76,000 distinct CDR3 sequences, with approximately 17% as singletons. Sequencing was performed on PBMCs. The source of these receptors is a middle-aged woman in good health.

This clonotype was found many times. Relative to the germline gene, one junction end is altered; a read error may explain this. This chain's CDR3 is CASSLASEVQYF. For the CDR3, the DNA is TGTGCCAGCAGCCTAGCCTCCGAGGTGCAGTACTTC. The rearrangement joins TRBV7-2 to TRBJ2-7, with D tentatively TRBD2 (5 bases). CDR3 length: 12 residues. Germline-derived CDR1 and CDR2 are SGHTA and FQGNSA.

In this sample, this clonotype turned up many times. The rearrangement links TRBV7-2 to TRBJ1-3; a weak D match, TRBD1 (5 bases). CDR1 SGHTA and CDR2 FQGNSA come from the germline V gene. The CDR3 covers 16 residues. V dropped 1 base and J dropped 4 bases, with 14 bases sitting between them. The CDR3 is CASSLGKGAGGNTIYF. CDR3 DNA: TGTGCCAGCAGCTTAGGCAAAGGAGCAGGGGGAAACACCATATATTTT.

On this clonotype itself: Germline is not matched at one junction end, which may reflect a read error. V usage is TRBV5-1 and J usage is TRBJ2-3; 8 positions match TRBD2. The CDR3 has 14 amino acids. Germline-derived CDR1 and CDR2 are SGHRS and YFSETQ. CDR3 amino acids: CASSLIAGTDTRYF. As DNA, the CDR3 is TGCGCCAGCAGCTTGATAGCGGGAACAGATACGCGGTATTTT.

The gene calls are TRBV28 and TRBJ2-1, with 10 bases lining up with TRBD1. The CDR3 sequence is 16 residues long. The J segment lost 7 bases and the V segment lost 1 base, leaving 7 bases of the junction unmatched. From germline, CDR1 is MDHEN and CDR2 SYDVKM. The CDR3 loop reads CASSLFDRGLGNEQFF. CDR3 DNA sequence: TGTGCCAGCAGTTTATTTGACAGGGGGCTAGGAAATGAGCAGTTCTTC.

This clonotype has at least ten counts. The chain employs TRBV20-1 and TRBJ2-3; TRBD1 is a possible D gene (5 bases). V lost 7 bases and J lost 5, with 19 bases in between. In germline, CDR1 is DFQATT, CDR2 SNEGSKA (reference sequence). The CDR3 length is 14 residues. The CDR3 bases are TGCAGTGGGCTAGAGGTGGGGCTCGGAGATACGCAGTATTTT. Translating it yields CSGLEVGLGDTQYF.

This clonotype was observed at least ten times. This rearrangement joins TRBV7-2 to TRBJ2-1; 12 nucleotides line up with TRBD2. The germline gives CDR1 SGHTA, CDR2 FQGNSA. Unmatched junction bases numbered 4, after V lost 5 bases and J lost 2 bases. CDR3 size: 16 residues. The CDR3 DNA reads TGTGCCAGCAGCCATTCTAGCGGGGGGGCCTACAATGAGCAGTTCTTC. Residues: CASSHSSGGAYNEQFF.

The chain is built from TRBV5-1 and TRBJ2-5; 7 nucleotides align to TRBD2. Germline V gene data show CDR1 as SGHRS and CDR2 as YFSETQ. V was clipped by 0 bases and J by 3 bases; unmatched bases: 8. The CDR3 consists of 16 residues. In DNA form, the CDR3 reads TGCGCCAGCAGCTTGGCCGATGGGGGGGGTGAAGAGACCCAGTACTTC. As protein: CASSLADGGGEETQYF.

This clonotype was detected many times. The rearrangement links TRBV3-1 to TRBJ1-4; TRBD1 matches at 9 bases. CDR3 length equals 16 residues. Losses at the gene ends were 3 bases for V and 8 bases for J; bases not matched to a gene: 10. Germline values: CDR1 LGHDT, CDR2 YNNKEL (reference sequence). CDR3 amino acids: CASSHGPDRGWEKLFF. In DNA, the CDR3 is TGTGCCAGCAGCCACGGACCAGACAGGGGGTGGGAAAAACTGTTTTTT.

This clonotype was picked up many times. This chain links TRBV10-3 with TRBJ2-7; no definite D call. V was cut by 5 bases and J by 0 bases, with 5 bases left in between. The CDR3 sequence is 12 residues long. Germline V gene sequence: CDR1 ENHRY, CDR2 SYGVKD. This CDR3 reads CAISSSSYEQYV. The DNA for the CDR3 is TGTGCCATCAGTTCGAGCTCCTACGAGCAGTACGTC.

The CDR3 here is CASSLQTGGKDGYTF. The CDR3 DNA follows: TGTGCCAGCAGTTTACAAACAGGGGGCAAGGATGGCTACACCTTC. The genes are TRBV28 and TRBJ1-2; 9 bases agree with TRBD1. V was pared by 2 bases and J by 6 bases, with 7 bases of the junction left unmatched. Germline CDR1 MDHEN, CDR2 SYDVKM. CDR3 length equals 15 residues.

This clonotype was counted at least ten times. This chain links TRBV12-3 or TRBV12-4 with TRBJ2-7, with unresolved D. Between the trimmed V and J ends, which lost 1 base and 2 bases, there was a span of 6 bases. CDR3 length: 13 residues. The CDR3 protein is CASSLDSAYEQYF. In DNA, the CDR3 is TGTGCCAGCAGTTTAGACTCCGCCTACGAGCAGTACTTC.

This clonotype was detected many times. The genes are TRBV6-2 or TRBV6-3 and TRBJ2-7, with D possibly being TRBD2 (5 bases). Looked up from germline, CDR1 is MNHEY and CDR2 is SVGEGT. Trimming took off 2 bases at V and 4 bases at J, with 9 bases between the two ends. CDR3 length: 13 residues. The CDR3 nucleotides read TGTGCCAGCAGTTACAGCCGGGGATACGAGCAGTACGTC. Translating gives CASSYSRGYEQYV.

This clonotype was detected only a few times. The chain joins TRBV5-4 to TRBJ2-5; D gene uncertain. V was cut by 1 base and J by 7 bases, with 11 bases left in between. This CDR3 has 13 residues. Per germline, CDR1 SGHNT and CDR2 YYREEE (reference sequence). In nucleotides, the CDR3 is TGTGCCAGCAGCTTGATTGAATCGGGGACCCAGTACTTC. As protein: CASSLIESGTQYF.

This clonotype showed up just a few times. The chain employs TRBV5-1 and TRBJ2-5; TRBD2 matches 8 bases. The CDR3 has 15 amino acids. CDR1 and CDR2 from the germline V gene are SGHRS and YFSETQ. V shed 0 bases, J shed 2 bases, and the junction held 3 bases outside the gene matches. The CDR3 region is CASSLVPSGQETQYF. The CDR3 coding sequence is TGCGCCAGCAGCTTGGTTCCTAGCGGGCAAGAGACCCAGTACTTC.

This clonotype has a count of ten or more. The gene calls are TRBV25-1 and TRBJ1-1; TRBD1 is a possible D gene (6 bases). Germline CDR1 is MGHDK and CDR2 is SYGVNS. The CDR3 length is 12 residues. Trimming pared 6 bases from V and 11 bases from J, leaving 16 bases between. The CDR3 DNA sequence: TGTGCCAGCAGCGTACAGGGTTCGGGGGCTTTCTTT. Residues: CASSVQGSGAFF.

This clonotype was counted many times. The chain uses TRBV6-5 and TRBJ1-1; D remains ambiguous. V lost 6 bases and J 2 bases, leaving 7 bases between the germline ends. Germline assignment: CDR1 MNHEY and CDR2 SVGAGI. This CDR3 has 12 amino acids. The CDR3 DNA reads TGTGCCAGCAGATCTGATAACACTGAAGCTTTCTTT. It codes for CASRSDNTEAFF.

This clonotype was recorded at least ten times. In DNA form, the CDR3 reads TGTGCCAGCAGTGAAGCCCCGGGACAGGGCCAGGACGAGCAGTACGTC. Its protein is CASSEAPGQGQDEQYV. The genes are TRBV6-1 and TRBJ2-7; TRBD1 matches at 9 bases. Per germline, CDR1 MNHNS and CDR2 SASEGT. The length of the CDR3 is 16 residues. With V trimmed by 0 bases and J by 5 bases, 8 bases remained unmatched.

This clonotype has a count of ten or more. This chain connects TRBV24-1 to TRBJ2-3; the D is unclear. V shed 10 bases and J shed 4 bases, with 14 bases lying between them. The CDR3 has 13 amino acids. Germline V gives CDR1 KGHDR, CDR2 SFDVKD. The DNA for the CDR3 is TGTGCCACGAGATCCCGAAGATCAGATACGCAGTATTTT. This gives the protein CATRSRRSDTQYF.

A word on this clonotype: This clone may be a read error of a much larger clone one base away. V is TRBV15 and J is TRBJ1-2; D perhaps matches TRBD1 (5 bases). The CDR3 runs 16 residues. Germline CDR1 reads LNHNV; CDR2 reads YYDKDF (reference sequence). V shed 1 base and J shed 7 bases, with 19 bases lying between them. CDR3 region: CATSRGGAGSDCGYTF. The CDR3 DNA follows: TGTGCCACCAGCAGAGGTGGGGCAGGCTCGGACTGTGGCTACACCTTC.

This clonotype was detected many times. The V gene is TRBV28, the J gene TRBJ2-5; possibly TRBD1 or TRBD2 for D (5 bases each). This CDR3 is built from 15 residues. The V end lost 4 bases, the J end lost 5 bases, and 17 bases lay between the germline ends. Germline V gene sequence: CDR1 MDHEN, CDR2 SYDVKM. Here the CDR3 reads CASSYRGLGQETQYF. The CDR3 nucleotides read TGTGCCAGCAGTTACCGGGGTTTGGGGCAGGAGACCCAGTACTTC. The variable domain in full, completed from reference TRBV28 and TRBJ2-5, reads DVKVTQSSRYLVKRTGEKVFLECVQDMDHENMFWYRQDPGLGLRLIYFSYDVKMKEKGDIPEGYSVSREKKERFSLILESASTNQTSMYLCASSYRGLGQETQYFGPGTRLLVL.

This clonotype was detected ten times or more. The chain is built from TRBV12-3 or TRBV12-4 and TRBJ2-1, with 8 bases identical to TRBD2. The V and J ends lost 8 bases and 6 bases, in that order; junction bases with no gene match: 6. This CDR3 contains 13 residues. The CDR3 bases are TGTGCCAGCTGGGTCGGGGGGGCCAATGAGCAGTTCTTC. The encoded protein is CASWVGGANEQFF.

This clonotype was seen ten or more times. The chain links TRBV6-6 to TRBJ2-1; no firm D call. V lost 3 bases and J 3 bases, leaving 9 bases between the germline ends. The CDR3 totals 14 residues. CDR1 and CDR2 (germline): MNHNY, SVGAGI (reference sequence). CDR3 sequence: CASSYSRVYNEQFF. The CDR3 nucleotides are TGTGCCAGCAGTTATTCCCGGGTCTACAATGAGCAGTTCTTC.

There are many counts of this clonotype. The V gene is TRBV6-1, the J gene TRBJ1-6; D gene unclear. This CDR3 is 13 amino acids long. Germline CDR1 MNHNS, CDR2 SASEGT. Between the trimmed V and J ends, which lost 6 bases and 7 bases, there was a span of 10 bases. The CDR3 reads CASSSSENSPLHF. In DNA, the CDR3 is TGTGCCAGCAGCAGCTCTGAGAATTCACCCCTCCACTTT.

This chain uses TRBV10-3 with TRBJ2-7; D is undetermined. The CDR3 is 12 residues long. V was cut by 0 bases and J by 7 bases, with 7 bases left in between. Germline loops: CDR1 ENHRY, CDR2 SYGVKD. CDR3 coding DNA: TGTGCCATCAGTGAGTCTGTGGGTGAGCAGTACTTC. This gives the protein CAISESVGEQYF.

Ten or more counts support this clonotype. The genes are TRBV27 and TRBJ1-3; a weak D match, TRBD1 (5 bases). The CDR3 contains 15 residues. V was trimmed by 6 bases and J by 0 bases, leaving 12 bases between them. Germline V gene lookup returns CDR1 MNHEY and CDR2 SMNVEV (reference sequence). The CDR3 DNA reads TGTGCCAGCAGCCATACAGGATCCTCTGGAAACACCATATATTTT. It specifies CASSHTGSSGNTIYF.

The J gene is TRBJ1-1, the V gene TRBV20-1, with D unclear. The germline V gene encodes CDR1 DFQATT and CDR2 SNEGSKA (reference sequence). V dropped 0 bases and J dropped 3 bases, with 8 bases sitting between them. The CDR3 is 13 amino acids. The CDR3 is CSAREDWDTEAFF. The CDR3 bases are TGCAGTGCTAGAGAGGATTGGGACACTGAAGCTTTCTTT.

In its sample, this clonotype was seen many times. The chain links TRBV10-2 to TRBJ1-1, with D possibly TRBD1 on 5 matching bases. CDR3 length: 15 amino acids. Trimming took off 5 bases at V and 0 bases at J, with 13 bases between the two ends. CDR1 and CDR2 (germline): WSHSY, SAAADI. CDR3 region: CASSRSGTLNTEAFF. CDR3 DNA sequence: TGCGCCAGCAGTCGGTCCGGGACTTTGAACACTGAAGCTTTCTTT.